The present entry profiles one T cell receptor (beta chain) with its context. Trimming shortened V by 4 bases and J by 6 bases, and 13 bases separated the two germline ends. The CDR3 has 14 residues. CDR1 SGHRS and CDR2 YFSETQ come from the germline V gene. This table comes from immunoSEQ multiplex PCR, and its TCRdb copy is limited to in-frame clones, with some not included. The sample has tens of thousands of clones, 87% seen once; the top ten hold under 6%. The entry originates in a study of blood T cell repertoires in COVID-19. Study-wide background: T cells, B-cell-depleted T cells, or PBMCs supplied cDNA or gDNA.

The specimen sequenced was peripheral blood. This chain uses TRBV5-1 with TRBJ2-2; D is perhaps TRBD2 (6 bases). The TCR originated in a man in his 60s with active COVID-19. The DNA for the CDR3 is TGCGCCAGCAGCCTGACTAGTCTACCCGGGGAGCTGTTTTTT. Amino acid sequence: CASSLTSLPGELFF.